Only one count was recorded for the clone carrying this TCR beta chain. Its antigen is not known. The ends lost 8 bases at V and 6 bases at J; junction bases unmatched: 9. Germline V gene lookup returns CDR1 WSHSY and CDR2 SAAADI. The length of the CDR3 is 14 residues. The entry originates in a study of beta chain features in type 1 diabetes. Turning to the study itself: Patients were similar to healthy donors in age and gender (as well as in cell yields). All samples combined gave under 110,000,000 sorted cells for examination. Study-wide results and caveats: Diminished insertions and augmented deletions at VDJ junctions characterized type 1 diabetes patients. Across all four CD4+ subsets, people with type 1 diabetes showed modestly shorter TCRB CDR3s. Researchers could not determine here whether HLA type influences TCRB rearrangement.

Isolated RNA was reverse transcribed in full, so expressed TCRB transcripts were sequenced. The data were produced by immunoSEQ multiplex PCR, yet TCRdb's version contains in-frame clones alone and is incomplete. The repertoire holds some 160,000 clones, 6.5% to 8.5% seen once, with approximately 0.54% in the top ten. Sequenced material: central memory CD4+ T cells from blood. The source is a woman aged 18-35 years with type 1 diabetes. This chain joins TRBV10-2 and TRBJ2-7; TRBD1 aligns across 11 bases. The CDR3 DNA is TGCGCCAGCGATTCTGGACAGGGGGCTCGCGAGCAGTACTTC. Translated, it gives CASDSGQGAREQYF.